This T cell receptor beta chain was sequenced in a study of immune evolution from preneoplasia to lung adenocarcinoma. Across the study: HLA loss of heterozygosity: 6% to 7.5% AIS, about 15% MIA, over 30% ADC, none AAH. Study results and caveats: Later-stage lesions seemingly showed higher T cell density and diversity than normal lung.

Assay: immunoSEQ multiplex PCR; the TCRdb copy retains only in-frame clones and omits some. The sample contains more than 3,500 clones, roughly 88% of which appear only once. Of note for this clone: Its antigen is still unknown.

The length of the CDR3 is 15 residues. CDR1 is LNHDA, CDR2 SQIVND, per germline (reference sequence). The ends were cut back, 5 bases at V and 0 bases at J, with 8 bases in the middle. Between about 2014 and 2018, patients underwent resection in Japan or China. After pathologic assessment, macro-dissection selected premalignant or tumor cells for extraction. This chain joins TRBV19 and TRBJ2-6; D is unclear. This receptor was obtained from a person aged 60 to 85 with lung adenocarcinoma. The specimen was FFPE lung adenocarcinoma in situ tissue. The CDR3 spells CASSGLDSGANVLTF. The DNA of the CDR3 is TGTGCCAGTAGTGGGCTAGACTCTGGGGCCAACGTCCTGACTTTC.